A selection of T cell receptor beta chains follows, all from one sample in a study of shared clonotypes between healthy human individuals. Using immunoSEQ multiplex PCR, the repertoire was profiled, and TCRdb retains in-frame clones only, with some absent. The table shows 1.4 million to 1.5 million clones, with roughly 96% occurring only once. The sample taken for sequencing was naive CD4+ T cells sorted from blood. The receptors here all came from a man aged 25 to 40 in good health. Each CDR3 is given with its conserved first and last residue. Fields, in order: V gene, J gene, CDR3 protein.

>TRBV7-2|TRBJ2-5
CASSPDRVEAETQYF
>TRBV10-2|TRBJ2-1
CATVLAGGHNEQFF
>TRBV6-1|TRBJ1-5
CASSESGTVASNQPQHF
>TRBV5-1|TRBJ2-3
CASSLAGSTDTQYF
>TRBV7-9|TRBJ2-1
CASIGGSSSYNEQFF
>TRBV7-9|TRBJ2-7
CASRKSGSAYEQYF
>TRBV27|TRBJ1-5
CASSFSGGLHQPQHF
>TRBV25-1|TRBJ2-7
CASRQVGGNYEQYF
>TRBV2|TRBJ1-5
CASSEGRSQPQHF
>TRBV7-9|TRBJ2-1
CASSRSGRADNEQFF
>TRBV5-4|TRBJ2-7
CASSRPSPGQGDEQYF
>TRBV5-4|TRBJ2-2
CASSFSGVLTGELFF
>TRBV2|TRBJ1-2
CASRKAPGRGYTF
>TRBV2|TRBJ1-2
CATGGDSNYGYTF
>TRBV9|TRBJ2-5
CASSKQGYERETQYF
>TRBV5-1|TRBJ2-1
CASSYRDRGYNEQFF
>TRBV7-2|TRBJ2-1
CASSSKPGLAAVLSEQFF
>TRBV30|TRBJ1-1
CAWSGPNTEAFF
>TRBV28|TRBJ2-5
CASSLRAMQETQYF
>TRBV7-2|TRBJ2-1
CASRSRRLGEQFF
>TRBV7-2|TRBJ1-2
CASSELYGYTF
>TRBV7-9|TRBJ2-1
CASSLGALAGHYNEQFF
>TRBV6-5|TRBJ1-2
CASSPSRAQRYGYTF
>TRBV7-9|TRBJ2-5
CASSFVPSETQYF
>TRBV2|TRBJ2-2
CASSEELPGGRELFF
>TRBV11-2|TRBJ1-2
CASSLARDRGRGYTF
>TRBV28|TRBJ2-7
CASSLGTATYEQYF
>TRBV9|TRBJ1-3
CASARGAGVSSGNTIYF
>TRBV5-4|TRBJ2-7
CASSSGGQTSPYEQYF
>TRBV10-3|TRBJ1-3
CAISDSPGSGNTIYF
>TRBV5-1|TRBJ2-3
CASGTSGGTDTQYF
>TRBV7-8|TRBJ2-5
CASSSGPLAGVDLKETQYF
>TRBV12-5|TRBJ2-1
CASGLVPFGGGPNEQFF
>TRBV10-2|TRBJ2-2
CASRGDPNWTGELFF
>TRBV6-1|TRBJ2-7
CASTGSSGRVYEQYF
>TRBV6-1|TRBJ2-7
CASSEGQHSSYEQYF
>TRBV19|TRBJ2-2
CASSISLHGTGELFF
>TRBV5-1|TRBJ2-2
CASSLGPQQGGTGELFF
>TRBV27|TRBJ2-7
CASSLRLATYEQYF
>TRBV28|TRBJ1-4
CASSPAGGGDEKLFF
>TRBV10-3|TRBJ2-7
CAISESTYEQYF
>TRBV6-5|TRBJ2-5
CASRPAGEETQYF
>TRBV13|TRBJ2-1
CASSLDAGVVYNEQFF
>TRBV28|TRBJ1-2
CASSPADRGPRGYTF
>TRBV28|TRBJ2-3
CASSRGTGRQYF
>TRBV7-2|TRBJ1-2
CASSLAARGLRGYTF
>TRBV2|TRBJ2-7
CASSPQGYEQYF
>TRBV5-5|TRBJ1-1
CASTKPGVENTEAFF
>TRBV18|TRBJ2-3
CASSPREDTQYF
>TRBV19|TRBJ2-1
CASSTKNFGRAFDEQFF
>TRBV5-4|TRBJ2-7
CASSDKRTYEQYF
>TRBV27|TRBJ2-7
CASSYTDTTYEQYF
>TRBV15|TRBJ1-5
CATSREWTGDSNQPQHF
>TRBV2|TRBJ2-3
CASSPPIGATRDTQYF
>TRBV5-1|TRBJ2-7
CASSPAQPISYEQYF
>TRBV5-1|TRBJ2-1
CASQILAGMVNEQFF
>TRBV2|TRBJ2-5
CASGGLAPGETQYF